One and the same sample provided the 26 T cell receptor beta chains below, sequenced in a study of cytomegalovirus exposure and HLA in healthy donors. Sequencing used immunoSEQ multiplex PCR; TCRdb keeps in-frame clones, though not all of them. The sample lists 150,000 to 200,000 clones; around four fifths were seen once. The specimen was PBMCs. The receptors were sampled from a man aged 30 to 39 in good health and CMV-seropositive.

On this clone: Other DNA sequences in the same sample also yield this CDR3. This chain connects TRBV7-9 to TRBJ2-5; 10 bases are shared with TRBD1. This CDR3 spans 13 amino acids. V gave up 4 bases and J gave up 4 bases; unmatched junction bases: 0. CDR1 and CDR2 from the germline V gene are SEHNR and FQNEAQ (reference sequence). The CDR3 DNA reads as TGTGCCAGCAGCTGGACAGGGGGAGAGACCCAGTACTTC. Its protein product is CASSWTGGETQYF.

This chain links TRBV4-1 with TRBJ2-3; 9 bases are shared with TRBD2. CDR1 and CDR2 from the germline V gene are MGHRA and YSYEKL. The V segment lost 3 bases and the J segment 5 bases; nucleotides outside the gene matches: 12. The CDR3 spans 17 residues. In nucleotides, the CDR3 is TGCGCCAGCAGCCAGACTGCGGGAGCGGGGGGTAGAGATACGCAGTATTTT. As protein: CASSQTAGAGGRDTQYF.

This chain links TRBV13 with TRBJ2-2, with D perhaps matching TRBD1 (7 bases). Germline CDR1 PRHDT, CDR2 FYEKMQ (reference sequence). The CDR3 has 16 residues. The ends were cut back, 3 bases at V and 4 bases at J, with 15 bases in the middle. CDR3 sequence reads: CASSFSGQGGTGELFF. For the CDR3, the DNA is TGTGCCAGCAGCTTCAGCGGGCAGGGGGGCACCGGGGAGCTGTTTTTT.

In this sample, this clone turned up once. The chain combines TRBV9 with TRBJ2-3; 8 nucleotides match TRBD1. The V gene end was trimmed by 4 bases and the J gene end by 1 base; junction bases not matched to a gene: 14. This CDR3 region has 18 residues. Looked up from germline, CDR1 is SGDLS and CDR2 is YYNGEE. The CDR3 is CASSSGTGRSLGTDTQYF. The CDR3 DNA reads TGTGCCAGCAGCTCCGGGACAGGAAGATCCCTCGGCACAGATACGCAGTATTTT.

The rearrangement uses TRBV30 and TRBJ1-6; TRBD1 is a possible D gene (5 bases). The V gene lost 0 bases and the J gene lost 10 bases, with 22 bases spanning the gap. Germline values: CDR1 GTSNPN, CDR2 SVGIG (reference sequence). The CDR3 is 17 amino acids. The CDR3: CAWSVRQGNRMGSPLHF. The CDR3, as DNA: TGTGCCTGGAGTGTAAGGCAGGGTAATAGAATGGGATCACCCCTCCACTTT.

The chain has TRBV5-1 and TRBJ1-1, with 7 bases lining up with TRBD1. The CDR3 covers 16 residues. V shed 0 bases, J shed 0 bases, and the junction held 5 bases outside the gene matches. From germline, CDR1 is SGHRS and CDR2 YFSETQ. DNA for the CDR3: TGCGCCAGCAGCTTGGCCTTACAGGGGATGAACACTGAAGCTTTCTTT. This sequence encodes CASSLALQGMNTEAFF. The full variable domain, completed using reference TRBV5-1 and TRBJ1-1, is KAGVTQTPRYLIKTRGQQVTLSCSPISGHRSVSWYQQTPGQGLQFLFEYFSETQRNKGNFPGRFSGRQFSNSRSEMNVSTLELGDSALYLCASSLALQGMNTEAFFGQGTRLTVV.

V and J are TRBV18 and TRBJ1-2; 8 positions match TRBD1. CDR1 is KGHSH and CDR2 is LQKENI in the germline V gene. This CDR3 comprises 14 residues. Trimming cost V 3 bases and J 5 bases; bases outside gene matches: 5. The CDR3 reads CASSPYRGSYGYTF. Written as DNA, the CDR3 is TGTGCCAGCTCACCTTACAGGGGGAGTTATGGCTACACCTTC.

CDR3 in DNA: TGCGCCAGCAGCCAAGATCCCCGACAGGGGGGCAATCAGCCCCAGCATTTT. Amino acid sequence: CASSQDPRQGGNQPQHF. The chain carries TRBV4-3 and TRBJ1-5; 9 nucleotides line up with TRBD1. This CDR3 has 17 residues. V shed 0 bases, J shed 2 bases, and the junction held 5 bases outside the gene matches. Germline lookup yields CDR1 LGHNA and CDR2 YSLEER.

The chain recombines TRBV19 with TRBJ2-1; TRBD2 matches 11 bases. V gave up 6 bases and J gave up 6 bases; unmatched junction bases: 7. The CDR3 consists of 15 residues. CDR1 is LNHDA and CDR2 is SQIVND in the germline V gene (reference sequence). The CDR3 coding sequence is TGTGCCAGTAGCAGTAGCGGGGGGGCTCTCAATGAGCAGTTCTTC. Translation gives CASSSSGGALNEQFF.

V is TRBV4-1 and J is TRBJ1-4; D call uncertain. The CDR3 consists of 16 residues. The germline V and J ends were trimmed by 0 bases and 5 bases, with 13 bases remaining between them. Germline loops: CDR1 MGHRA, CDR2 YSYEKL. The CDR3 spells CASSQDVRAPNEKLFF. For the CDR3, the DNA is TGCGCCAGCAGCCAAGATGTGAGGGCCCCCAATGAAAAACTGTTTTTT.

The chain is built from TRBV2 and TRBJ1-4; D is undetermined. V lost 4 bases, J lost 1 base, and 10 bases lay in between. CDR1 is SNHLY, CDR2 FYNNEI, per germline. The CDR3 sequence is 15 residues long. CDR3 loop: CASSGLGGTNEKLFF. In DNA, the CDR3 is TGTGCCAGCAGTGGATTGGGAGGAACTAATGAAAAACTGTTTTTT. The entire variable domain, with the rest obtained from reference TRBV2 and TRBJ1-4, is as follows: EPEVTQTPSHQVTQMGQEVILRCVPISNHLYFYWYRQILGQKVEFLVSFYNNEISEKSEIFDDQFSVERPDGSNFTLKIRSTKLEDSAMYFCASSGLGGTNEKLFFGSGTQLSVL.

In its sample, this clone was seen once. The chain carries TRBV7-6 and TRBJ1-5; the D gene is possibly TRBD1 (6 bases). Germline V gives CDR1 SGHVS, CDR2 FNYEAQ. Trimming pared 2 bases from V and 7 bases from J, leaving 15 bases between. The CDR3 extends over 15 amino acids. CDR3 amino acids: CASSLRGGENQPQHF. As DNA, the CDR3 is TGTGCCAGCAGCTTAAGGGGGGGAGAGAACCAGCCCCAGCATTTT. Full variable domain (rest looked up from reference TRBV7-6 and TRBJ1-5): GAGVSQSPRYKVTKRGQDVALRCDPISGHVSLYWYRQALGQGPEFLTYFNYEAQQDKSGLPNDRFSAERPEGSISTLTIQRTEQRDSAMYRCASSLRGGENQPQHFGDGTRLSIL.

The V and J genes are TRBV7-9 and TRBJ2-7, with TRBD2 matching over 10 bases. CDR1 and CDR2 (germline): SEHNR, FQNEAQ (reference sequence). V was pared by 1 base and J by 3 bases, with 6 bases of the junction left unmatched. The CDR3 is 16 amino acids. For the CDR3, the DNA is TGTGCCAGCAGCTTAGTTTCTAGCGGGGGCTTCTACGAGCAGTACTTC. Translating gives CASSLVSSGGFYEQYF.

The V gene is TRBV9, the J gene TRBJ1-1; the D gene is possibly TRBD1 (5 bases). Between the trimmed V and J ends, which lost 0 bases and 5 bases, there was a span of 14 bases. The CDR3 has 15 residues. Germline loops: CDR1 SGDLS, CDR2 YYNGEE. The CDR3 DNA reads as TGTGCCAGCAGCGTAGGAGGAGGGGCGAGAACTGAAGCTTTCTTT. Its translation: CASSVGGGARTEAFF.

This clone was seen a handful of times. The V gene is TRBV7-2, the J gene TRBJ2-5; 9 bases match TRBD2. After removal of 5 bases from V and 3 bases from J, the junction contained 13 bases not matched to a gene. CDR3 length: 17 residues. CDR1 is SGHTA, CDR2 FQGNSA, per germline. The DNA of the CDR3 is TGTGCCAGCAGCCCCCCGCCCAGGGCGGGGGGGAAAGAGACCCAGTACTTC. As protein: CASSPPPRAGGKETQYF.

The gene calls are TRBV12-5 and TRBJ1-2, with 8 positions matching TRBD1. With 8 bases clipped from V and 8 bases from J, the junction kept 13 bases outside the gene matches. CDR1 and CDR2 from the germline V gene are LGHNT and FRNRAP. This CDR3 contains 14 residues. The CDR3 coding sequence is TGTGCTAGTTCCCTCGGGCAGGGGGCATCCGGCTACACCTTC. Translation gives CASSLGQGASGYTF.

CDR3 nucleotides: TGTGCCAGCAGTAGGTTACAGACTAATTCACCCCTCCACTTT. This sequence encodes CASSRLQTNSPLHF. The rearrangement uses TRBV6-1 and TRBJ1-6, with unresolved D. Germline CDR1 is MNHNS and CDR2 is SASEGT. The length of the CDR3 is 14 residues. Trimming removed 5 bases from V and 6 bases from J, with 11 bases in between.

This chain joins TRBV5-6 and TRBJ1-2; D is unclear. This CDR3 region has 13 residues. V lost 5 bases and J 3 bases, leaving 11 bases between the germline ends. The germline CDR1 and CDR2 sequences are SGHDT and YYEEEE. Written as DNA, the CDR3 is TGTGCCAGCAGACTAGGGTGGGACTATGGCTACACCTTC. It specifies CASRLGWDYGYTF.

This clone was detected only once. V gene TRBV18 combines with J gene TRBJ1-1; TRBD1 matches 9 bases. Germline trimming cut 3 bases from V and 2 bases from J; bases unmatched to any gene: 7. CDR3 length equals 16 residues. CDR1 is KGHSH, CDR2 LQKENI, per germline. The CDR3 nucleotides are TGTGCCAGCTCACCTAGACAGGGGGTGTCAAACACTGAAGCTTTCTTT. As protein: CASSPRQGVSNTEAFF.

Only one count was recorded for this clone. This chain links TRBV4-3 with TRBJ2-1, with 9 bases aligning to TRBD2. Germline V lookup: CDR1 LGHNA, CDR2 YSLEER. The V segment lost 5 bases and the J segment 2 bases; nucleotides outside the gene matches: 4. The CDR3 spans 15 residues. CDR3 residues: CASSESGGPYNEQFF. In nucleotides, the CDR3 is TGCGCCAGCAGCGAGAGCGGGGGGCCCTACAATGAGCAGTTCTTC.

This chain joins TRBV7-3 and TRBJ2-7; D may be TRBD1 (6 bases). V shed 3 bases and J shed 5 bases, with 14 bases lying between them. This CDR3 has 14 amino acids. Germline CDR1 SGHTA, CDR2 FQGTGA. The DNA of the CDR3 is TGTGCCAGCAGCTTGAGTGGGGGCAGAGACGAGCAGTACTTC. It translates to CASSLSGGRDEQYF.

CDR3 DNA sequence: TGCGCCAGCAGCCGCGACACAGGGTCGGATGGCTACACCTTC. Translated: CASSRDTGSDGYTF. This sequence joins TRBV4-1 and TRBJ1-2; D possibly corresponds to TRBD1 (6 bases). V was clipped by 4 bases and J by 6 bases, with 15 bases between them. In germline, CDR1 is MGHRA, CDR2 YSYEKL. There are 14 residues in the CDR3.

A few counts support this clone. This chain uses TRBV4-1 with TRBJ2-5, with 7 bases identical to TRBD1. The J segment lost 1 base and the V segment lost 5 bases, leaving 4 bases of the junction unmatched. CDR3 length: 14 amino acids. Germline assignment: CDR1 MGHRA and CDR2 YSYEKL. CDR3 amino acids: CASSVRQGQETQYF. The CDR3 nucleotides read TGCGCCAGCAGCGTACGACAGGGCCAAGAGACCCAGTACTTC.

For this clone: Other DNA sequences of this sample code for an identical CDR3. This chain joins TRBV6-5 and TRBJ2-7; 7 bases are a match to TRBD1. Per the germline V gene, CDR1 is MNHEY and CDR2 is SVGAGI. With 0 bases clipped from V and 4 bases from J, the junction kept 0 bases outside the gene matches. This CDR3 region has 13 residues. The CDR3 DNA is TGTGCCAGCAGTTACTCGACAGGGTACGAGCAGTACTTC. Protein sequence: CASSYSTGYEQYF.

This clone has just one count. The rearrangement links TRBV6-1 to TRBJ1-2; D gene unclear. Between the trimmed V and J ends, which lost 6 bases and 3 bases, there was a span of 11 bases. This CDR3 is 13 amino acids long. Germline assignment: CDR1 MNHNS and CDR2 SASEGT. The CDR3 loop is CASRGDGYYGYTF. The DNA for the CDR3 is TGTGCCAGCAGGGGAGACGGCTACTATGGCTACACCTTC.

The chain carries TRBV6-1 and TRBJ2-7, with a weak D call TRBD2 (5 bases). V dropped 5 bases and J dropped 5 bases, with 7 bases sitting between them. The CDR3 has 11 residues. Germline loops: CDR1 MNHNS, CDR2 SASEGT. The CDR3 DNA is TGTGCCAGCAGTCTCGGGGACGAGCAGTACTTC. This sequence encodes CASSLGDEQYF.